Listed here is a single T cell receptor beta chain. The data were obtained in a study of shared clonotypes between healthy human individuals. The CDR3 contains 14 residues. Trimming shortened V by 3 bases and J by 2 bases, and 9 bases separated the two germline ends. Germline CDR1 reads LNHDA; CDR2 reads SQIVND (reference sequence). Repertoires were generated with immunoSEQ multiplex PCR, while TCRdb's copy carries only in-frame clones and drops some. The sample records about 450,000 clones, around 80% being singletons. This TCR was sampled from a woman between 40 and 50 years old in good health. Some clones in this sample may be carry-over from other donors' samples. Sequenced input: PBMCs. The chain has TRBV19 and TRBJ2-3, with D possibly called TRBD1 or TRBD2 (5 bases each). CDR3 DNA sequence: TGTGCCAGTAGTATGGGGACCACCACAGATACGCAGTATTTT. Amino acids: CASSMGTTTDTQYF.